The 30 T cell receptor beta chains presented below share a single source sample, sequenced in a study of blood T cell repertoires in COVID-19. The table came from immunoSEQ multiplex PCR; TCRdb's copy has only in-frame clones and leaves some out. The table includes tens of thousands of clones, approximately 86% detected once. The sequenced material came from peripheral blood. These receptors all come from a man aged 35-49 years with acute or convalescent COVID-19.

This clone was picked up a small number of times. The chain has TRBV19 and TRBJ1-1; TRBD1 matches 10 bases. The V gene end was trimmed by 5 bases and the J gene end by 0 bases; junction bases not matched to a gene: 9. From germline, CDR1 is LNHDA and CDR2 SQIVND (reference sequence). The CDR3 runs to 17 residues. The CDR3 loop reads CASSFRGQGGMNTEAFF. CDR3 coding DNA: TGTGCCAGTAGTTTCCGAGGACAGGGGGGCATGAACACTGAAGCTTTCTTT.

J is TRBJ2-2 and V is TRBV5-6, with 10 bases that match TRBD1. CDR3 length: 16 residues. The trim removed 0 bases at V and 6 bases at J, leaving 5 bases unmatched. Germline V lookup: CDR1 SGHDT, CDR2 YYEEEE. CDR3 sequence reads: CASSLGTGGHSGELFF. The CDR3 DNA follows: TGTGCCAGCAGCTTGGGGACAGGGGGACATTCCGGGGAGCTGTTTTTT.

The chain recombines TRBV5-4 with TRBJ2-7, with 7 nucleotides matching TRBD2. Germline V gives CDR1 SGHNT, CDR2 YYREEE (reference sequence). J gave up 7 bases and V 0 bases, and 10 bases lay outside the gene matches. This CDR3 is 15 amino acids long. CDR3 sequence reads: CASSLAKTWGGEQYF. CDR3 in DNA: TGTGCCAGCAGCTTGGCCAAAACCTGGGGAGGGGAGCAGTACTTC.

The chain carries TRBV6-5 and TRBJ1-6; 8 bases match TRBD1. Germline V gene data show CDR1 as MNHEY and CDR2 as SVGAGI. With V trimmed by 6 bases and J by 5 bases, 3 bases remained unmatched. The CDR3 has 14 amino acids. Here the CDR3 DNA reads TGTGCCAGCAGCCTGACAGGGGATAATTCACCCCTCCACTTT. This gives the protein CASSLTGDNSPLHF.

The genes are TRBV7-3 and TRBJ2-1, with D possibly TRBD2 on 6 matching bases. V was trimmed by 2 bases and J by 3 bases, leaving 8 bases between them. The CDR3 runs to 14 residues. CDR1 and CDR2 from the germline V gene are SGHTA and FQGTGA. The CDR3 sequence: CASSLDGSYNEQFF. The CDR3, as DNA: TGTGCCAGCAGCTTAGACGGGAGCTACAATGAGCAGTTCTTC.

The V call is TRBV7-3, the J call TRBJ2-3, with 9 bases identical to TRBD2. J was trimmed by 6 bases and V by 3 bases; bases with no gene match: 4. This CDR3 comprises 14 residues. The V gene's germline CDR1 is SGHTA and CDR2 FQGTGA. The CDR3 region is CASSFSGGGDTQYF. CDR3 nucleotide sequence: TGTGCCAGCAGCTTTAGCGGGGGCGGGGATACGCAGTATTTT.

V gene TRBV18 combines with J gene TRBJ2-2, with D possibly being TRBD2 (6 bases). V lost 6 bases and J lost 3, with 11 bases in between. Germline CDR1 reads KGHSH; CDR2 reads LQKENI. The CDR3 has 14 residues. The CDR3 loop reads CASSPRRDTGELFF. The CDR3 bases are TGTGCCAGCTCCCCCCGGAGGGACACCGGGGAGCTGTTTTTT.

The gene calls are TRBV6-1 and TRBJ2-1; 13 bases match TRBD2. The CDR3 contains 18 residues. The J segment lost 3 bases and the V segment lost 4 bases, leaving 9 bases of the junction unmatched. Germline V CDR1 and CDR2: MNHNS, SASEGT. The CDR3 coding sequence is TGTGCCAGCAGTGTTGGCACTAGCGGGGGGGCCGTCTACAATGAGCAGTTCTTC. Residues: CASSVGTSGGAVYNEQFF.

The gene calls are TRBV11-2 and TRBJ2-1, with a possible D match to TRBD1 (5 bases). This CDR3 contains 13 residues. Trimming pared 2 bases from V and 10 bases from J, leaving 12 bases between. Germline assignment: CDR1 SGHAT and CDR2 FQNNGV. The CDR3 here is CASSLIGRVEQFF. The DNA for the CDR3 is TGTGCCAGCAGCTTAATCGGCAGGGTAGAGCAGTTCTTC.

The chain links TRBV3-1 (or the pseudogene TRBV3-2) to TRBJ1-4; 8 nucleotides line up with TRBD1. The germline V gene encodes CDR1 LGHDT and CDR2 YNNKEL (reference sequence). The CDR3 loop spans 15 amino acids. V lost 6 bases, J lost 3 bases, and 6 bases stayed unmatched. The CDR3: CASRATGGANEKLFF. Here the CDR3 DNA reads TGTGCCAGCAGAGCTACAGGGGGGGCTAATGAAAAACTGTTTTTT.

The V gene is TRBV7-6, the J gene TRBJ2-7; weak D call: TRBD2 (7 bases). The V end was cut by 2 bases, the J end by 0 bases, with 17 bases between. This CDR3 is built from 17 residues. Germline-derived CDR1 and CDR2 are SGHVS and FNYEAQ. CDR3 sequence reads: CASSLKGGRSSSYEQYF. CDR3 nucleotides: TGTGCCAGCAGCTTAAAGGGGGGGCGGTCCTCCTCCTACGAGCAGTACTTC. The full variable domain, completed using reference TRBV7-6 and TRBJ2-7, is GAGVSQSPRYKVTKRGQDVALRCDPISGHVSLYWYRQALGQGPEFLTYFNYEAQQDKSGLPNDRFSAERPEGSISTLTIQRTEQRDSAMYRCASSLKGGRSSSYEQYFGPGTRLTVT.

The rearrangement joins TRBV3-1 (or the pseudogene TRBV3-2) to TRBJ2-5, with 12 positions matching TRBD2. This CDR3 comprises 17 residues. The V gene end was trimmed by 3 bases and the J gene end by 3 bases; junction bases not matched to a gene: 8. The germline gives CDR1 LGHDT, CDR2 YNNKEL (reference sequence). The CDR3 sequence: CASSQRGTSGQKETQYF. The CDR3 bases are TGTGCCAGCAGCCAGAGGGGGACTAGCGGGCAGAAAGAGACCCAGTACTTC.

V is TRBV2 and J is TRBJ1-3, with a tentative D call TRBD1 (5 bases). Trimming took 6 bases from V and 4 from J, leaving 7 bases between them. The CDR3 has 12 amino acids. Germline V gives CDR1 SNHLY, CDR2 FYNNEI. CDR3 DNA: TGTGCCAGCAGCGCAGGGGGAAACACCATATATTTT. Protein product: CASSAGGNTIYF.

This clone was observed a few times. The V gene is TRBV5-1, the J gene TRBJ2-7; D possibly corresponds to TRBD2 (5 bases). The CDR3 has 13 amino acids. Germline CDR1 is SGHRS and CDR2 is YFSETQ. Trimming cost V 4 bases and J 0 bases, with 8 bases left between them. The CDR3 sequence is CASSRGSSYEQYF. CDR3 in DNA: TGCGCCAGCAGCCGGGGATCCTCCTACGAGCAGTACTTC.

V usage is TRBV6-6 and J usage is TRBJ2-7; D might be TRBD1 (6 bases). Germline V gives CDR1 MNHNY, CDR2 SVGAGI (reference sequence). The CDR3 contains 15 residues. The V end lost 6 bases, the J end lost 2 bases, and 17 bases lay between the germline ends. The CDR3 DNA is TGTGCCAGCAGGCCTGAAAGGGACATCACCTACGAGCAGTACTTC. Its translation: CASRPERDITYEQYF.

CDR3 in amino acids: CASRRETQYF. In DNA, the CDR3 is TGTGCCAGCAGGCGTGAGACCCAGTACTTC. This chain connects TRBV6-6 to TRBJ2-5; no clear D. This CDR3 comprises 10 residues. Deletions cut 6 bases from V and 5 bases from J, with 4 bases between. CDR1 and CDR2 from the germline V gene are MNHNY and SVGAGI (reference sequence).

The chain has TRBV5-6 and TRBJ2-7, with 7 bases aligning to TRBD1. The V and J ends lost 2 bases and 1 base, in that order; junction bases with no gene match: 9. Germline CDR1 reads SGHDT; CDR2 reads YYEEEE. This CDR3 comprises 16 residues. The CDR3 spells CASSLNVGTASYEQYF. CDR3 nucleotide sequence: TGTGCCAGCAGCTTAAATGTGGGGACAGCTTCCTACGAGCAGTACTTC.

This clone was picked up a small number of times. This chain links TRBV7-3 with TRBJ2-4; TRBD2 matches at 7 bases. CDR1 SGHTA and CDR2 FQGTGA come from the germline V gene. The CDR3 extends over 18 amino acids. V was clipped by 1 base and J by 0 bases; unmatched bases: 9. The CDR3 here is CASSLSGGGVLAKNIQYF. CDR3 nucleotides: TGTGCCAGCAGCTTAAGTGGCGGGGGAGTTCTAGCCAAAAACATTCAGTACTTC.

The table lists this clone with a count of one. The chain employs TRBV5-1 and TRBJ1-1; 8 bases are a match to TRBD1. CDR1 SGHRS and CDR2 YFSETQ come from the germline V gene. The CDR3 is made up of 14 amino acids. V gave up 7 bases and J gave up 1 base; unmatched junction bases: 6. The CDR3 nucleotides are TGCGCCAGCTTCAGGGGGCGCGAGAACACTGAAGCTTTCTTT. Its translation: CASFRGRENTEAFF.

The chain joins TRBV2 to TRBJ1-2; TRBD1 matches 7 bases. Unmatched junction bases numbered 7, after V lost 1 base and J lost 8 bases. There are 14 residues in the CDR3. CDR1 is SNHLY, CDR2 FYNNEI, per germline. CDR3 protein: CASSEEGAGWGYTF. CDR3 coding DNA: TGTGCCAGCAGTGAAGAGGGGGCAGGCTGGGGCTACACCTTC.

The chain uses TRBV6-1 and TRBJ2-2, with 9 bases identical to TRBD1. From germline, CDR1 is MNHNS and CDR2 SASEGT. V lost 4 bases and J lost 3; bases outside the gene matches: 9. The CDR3 spans 17 residues. CDR3 amino acids: CASSVWVGQGYTGELFF. CDR3 nucleotides: TGTGCCAGCAGTGTTTGGGTAGGACAGGGGTACACCGGGGAGCTGTTTTTT.

The V gene is TRBV5-1, the J gene TRBJ2-2; D is unclear. V lost 2 bases, J lost 5 bases, and 4 bases lay in between. This CDR3 has 12 amino acids. Looked up from germline, CDR1 is SGHRS and CDR2 is YFSETQ. The CDR3 DNA sequence: TGCGCCAGCAGCTTTATTACCGGGGAGCTGTTTTTT. Translation: CASSFITGELFF.

This rearrangement joins TRBV3-1 (or the pseudogene TRBV3-2) to TRBJ1-1; 7 bases match TRBD1. The germline V gene has CDR1 LGHDT and CDR2 YNNKEL (reference sequence). This CDR3 has 14 residues. Trimming removed 7 bases from V and 1 base from J; junction bases left unmatched: 6. The CDR3 region is CASTRRGQNTEAFF. The CDR3 nucleotides read TGTGCCAGCACGAGAAGGGGGCAGAACACTGAAGCTTTCTTT.

This sequence joins TRBV27 and TRBJ1-1, with 9 positions matching TRBD1. V gave up 6 bases and J gave up 12 bases; unmatched junction bases: 11. The CDR3 is made up of 13 amino acids. Germline CDR1 is MNHEY and CDR2 is SMNVEV (reference sequence). CDR3: CASSIFPGQGSFF. CDR3 nucleotides: TGTGCCAGCAGCATTTTCCCGGGACAGGGCTCTTTCTTT.

The genes are TRBV11-3 and TRBJ2-2; D ambiguous. Germline CDR1 reads SGHNT; CDR2 reads YENEEA. V was pared by 5 bases and J by 4 bases, with 14 bases between. The CDR3 loop spans 15 amino acids. CDR3 loop: CASSRPGDSTGELFF. As DNA, the CDR3 is TGTGCCAGCAGCCGCCCTGGAGACTCCACCGGGGAGCTGTTTTTT.

This clone has a single count. The rearrangement joins TRBV2 to TRBJ1-2, with a possible D match to TRBD1 (6 bases). Trimming stripped 0 bases from V and 6 bases from J, with 11 bases between. The CDR3 length is 14 residues. CDR1 SNHLY and CDR2 FYNNEI come from the germline V gene. CDR3 DNA sequence: TGTGCCAGCAGTGAAGCCAACAGGGTCGATGGCTACACCTTC. It specifies CASSEANRVDGYTF.

In regard to this clone: The sample has other DNA sequences that encode this CDR3 too. The chain has TRBV10-1 and TRBJ2-2, with 7 positions matching TRBD1. CDR3 length: 13 amino acids. J gave up 5 bases and V 8 bases, and 5 bases lay outside the gene matches. Germline-derived CDR1 and CDR2 are WNHNN and SYGVQD (reference sequence). DNA for the CDR3: TGCGCCAGCGGGGACAGAGGGACCGGGGAGCTGTTTTTT. It specifies CASGDRGTGELFF.

This rearrangement joins TRBV6-6 to TRBJ2-1; 10 nucleotides match TRBD2. The V and J ends lost 6 bases and 1 base, in that order; junction bases with no gene match: 6. The CDR3 covers 16 residues. The germline V gene encodes CDR1 MNHNY and CDR2 SVGAGI (reference sequence). The CDR3 here is CASRGLAVRSYNEQFF. CDR3 coding DNA: TGTGCCAGCAGAGGACTAGCGGTTAGGTCCTACAATGAGCAGTTCTTC.

This chain links TRBV3-1 (or the pseudogene TRBV3-2) with TRBJ2-7; 9 bases map to TRBD1. The CDR3 is 16 amino acids. Germline lookup yields CDR1 LGHDT and CDR2 YNNKEL (reference sequence). The V segment lost 5 bases and the J segment 2 bases; nucleotides outside the gene matches: 10. Here the CDR3 reads CASSIRTGGSAYEQYF. The CDR3 coding sequence is TGTGCCAGCAGCATTAGAACAGGGGGCTCGGCCTACGAGCAGTACTTC.

This clone was observed once. The rearrangement links TRBV4-1 to TRBJ1-6, with D perhaps TRBD1 (6 bases). This CDR3 has 21 amino acids. In germline, CDR1 is MGHRA, CDR2 YSYEKL. V was trimmed by 0 bases and J by 0 bases, leaving 21 bases between them. The CDR3 DNA reads as TGCGCCAGCAGCCAAGAAGTGACCGGGACAATAGACTTCTCCTATAATTCACCCCTCCACTTT. It codes for CASSQEVTGTIDFSYNSPLHF.